The TCR beta chain described here comes from a study of beta chain features in type 1 diabetes. The sample holds a few counts of this clone. Sampling consisted of one heparinised blood draw per donor, averaging about 116 mL. The investigators reverse transcribed all of the isolated RNA, so they sequenced expressed TCRB transcripts. The method was immunoSEQ multiplex PCR; TCRdb's version includes in-frame clones alone and lacks a portion of them. The sample contains about 410,000 clones, about 14% of which appear only once. CDR3 size: 16 residues. Trimming took off 3 bases at V and 5 bases at J, with 17 bases between the two ends. Germline V gene lookup returns CDR1 MGHDK and CDR2 SYGVNS.

Specimen: naive CD4+ T cells from blood. The V call is TRBV25-1, the J call TRBJ2-4; TRBD1 or TRBD2 may be the D gene (5 bases each). This TCR was sampled from a man aged 25 to 40 in good health. The CDR3 here is CASSDKGSPGQNIQYF. CDR3 bases: TGTGCCAGCAGTGATAAGGGGTCTCCGGGGCAAAACATTCAGTACTTC.